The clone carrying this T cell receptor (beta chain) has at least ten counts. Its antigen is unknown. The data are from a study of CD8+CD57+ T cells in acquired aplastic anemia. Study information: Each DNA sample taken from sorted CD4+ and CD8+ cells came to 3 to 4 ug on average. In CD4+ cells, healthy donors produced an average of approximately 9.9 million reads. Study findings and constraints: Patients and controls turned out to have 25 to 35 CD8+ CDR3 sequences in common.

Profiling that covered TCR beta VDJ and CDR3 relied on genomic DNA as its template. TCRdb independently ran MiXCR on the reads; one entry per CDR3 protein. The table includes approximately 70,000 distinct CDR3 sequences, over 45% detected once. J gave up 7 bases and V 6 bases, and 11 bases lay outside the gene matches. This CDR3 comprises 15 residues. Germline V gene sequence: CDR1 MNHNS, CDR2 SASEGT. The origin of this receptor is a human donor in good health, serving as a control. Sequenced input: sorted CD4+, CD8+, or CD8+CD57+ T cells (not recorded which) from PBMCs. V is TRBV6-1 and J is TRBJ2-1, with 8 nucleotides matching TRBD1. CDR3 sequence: CASSAGTGLGNEQFF. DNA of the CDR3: TGTGCCAGCAGCGCCGGGACAGGTCTAGGAAATGAGCAGTTCTTC.